These T cell receptor beta chains were read from a single sample in a study of OX40 agonist ivuxolimab in advanced cancers. TCRdb's table, derived via immunoSEQ multiplex PCR, lists solely in-frame clones and lacks some. This sample carries tens of thousands of clones, 79% of them seen once, and the ten largest clones take less than 2.5%. The specimen comprised CD4+ or CD8+ T cells sorted from blood, sampled in a trial of the OX40 agonist ivuxolimab. The receptors shown here come from an adult with an advanced solid tumor such as melanoma, head and neck, liver or kidney cancer. CDR3s include the opening cysteine and the closing phenylalanine or tryptophan. A D gene is named only where the DNA matches it firmly. Rows may omit the clone size; those that give it use once, few, many or a size class.

DNA,CDR3,D,size,V,J
TGTGCCAGCAGTTTATCGTGGCAGATCCAAGAGACCCAGTACTTC,CASSLSWQIQETQYF,.,.,TRBV27,TRBJ2-5
TGCAGCGTTGAGGCTGTACTTGTCGATGGCTACACCTTC,CSVEAVLVDGYTF,.,.,TRBV29-1,TRBJ1-2
TGTGCCACCAGCAGAGACTCGACCTCTGGAAACACCATATATTTT,CATSRDSTSGNTIYF,.,.,TRBV15,TRBJ1-3
.,CASSFESTSVRGLNTEAFF,.,.,TRBV7-2,TRBJ1-1
TGTGCCAGCAGCTTAGTAACACCGCAAAACTATGGCTACACCTTC,CASSLVTPQNYGYTF,.,.,TRBV7-9,TRBJ1-2
TGCGCCAGCAGCTTGGCCGGCGCAGACTTCAGCACAGATACGCAGTATTTT,CASSLAGADFSTDTQYF,.,.,TRBV5-1,TRBJ2-3
TGTGCCAGCAGCTTAGGGACTAGCGGGAGTTCCGCACACAATGAGCAGTTCTTC,CASSLGTSGSSAHNEQFF,TRBD2,.,TRBV7-9,TRBJ2-1
TGTGCCAGCAGTAACGGGATCACAGATACGCAGTATTTT,CASSNGITDTQYF,.,.,TRBV9,TRBJ2-3
TGTGCCAGCTCACCACGACAGGGGGTGAACACCGGGGAGCTGTTTTTT,CASSPRQGVNTGELFF,TRBD1,.,TRBV18,TRBJ2-2
TGTGCCAGCAGCTTGCGGGACGAGCAGTACTTC,CASSLRDEQYF,.,.,TRBV5-6,TRBJ2-7
TGCGCCAGCAGCCAAGATCCTCGCCAGGGGGCTGGAACCGGGGAGCTGTTTTTT,CASSQDPRQGAGTGELFF,TRBD1,.,TRBV4-3,TRBJ2-2
TGTGCCAGCAGTGAAGGGACAGGGGGCTATTCACCCCTCCACTTT,CASSEGTGGYSPLHF,TRBD1,.,TRBV2,TRBJ1-6
TGTGCCAGCAGCGAGGAGCGCGACACCGGGGAGCTGTTTTTT,CASSEERDTGELFF,.,.,TRBV5-4,TRBJ2-2
TGTGCCAGTAGTGAATCGAGGACAGGGGTGGCTGGAAACACCATATATTTT,CASSESRTGVAGNTIYF,TRBD1,.,TRBV19,TRBJ1-3
TGTGCCAGCAGCTTAGAAGGGACAGCGAACTATGGCTACACCTTC,CASSLEGTANYGYTF,TRBD1,.,TRBV7-2,TRBJ1-2
TGTGCCAGCAGCTTAAGGTGGGACACTGAAGCTTTCTTT,CASSLRWDTEAFF,.,.,TRBV7-2,TRBJ1-1
TGCGCCAGCAGTGAGTCAGGGATTTATAGCAATCAGCCCCAGCATTTT,CASSESGIYSNQPQHF,.,.,TRBV10-2,TRBJ1-5
TGTGCCAGCAGTGTAGGGCGGAACAATCAGCCCCAGCATTTT,CASSVGRNNQPQHF,.,.,TRBV2,TRBJ1-5
TGTGCCAGCAGTTTGGGGACGGGCTCCTACAATGAGCAGTTCTTC,CASSLGTGSYNEQFF,.,.,TRBV5-8,TRBJ2-1
TGTGCCACACGTCAGGGAAACAATCAGCCCCAGCATTTT,CATRQGNNQPQHF,.,few,TRBV19,TRBJ1-5
TGTGCCAGCAGCCGAGGGACACGGACATATGGCTACACCTTC,CASSRGTRTYGYTF,.,.,TRBV6-5,TRBJ1-2
TGCGCCAGCCTATCTTTCGGGACTAGCGGACACAATGAGCAGTTCTTC,CASLSFGTSGHNEQFF,TRBD2,once,TRBV10-2,TRBJ2-1
TGTGCCAGCAGTAAAACCTGGGGGCGAAATTCACCCCTCCACTTT,CASSKTWGRNSPLHF,.,.,TRBV2,TRBJ1-6
TGTGCCAGTAGCTCGCCAATAACACCGAACACCGGGGAGCTGTTTTTT,CASSSPITPNTGELFF,.,once,TRBV25-1,TRBJ2-2
TGTGCCAGCAGCCCTGGACACCCTAGCACAGATACGCAGTATTTT,CASSPGHPSTDTQYF,.,once,TRBV7-2,TRBJ2-3
TGTGCCAGCAGCGCCTTCGTCGCGGACACCGGGGAGCTGTTTTTT,CASSAFVADTGELFF,.,.,TRBV9,TRBJ2-2
TGTGCCAGCAGCTTGGGCCGATCTTGGGAGCAGTACTTC,CASSLGRSWEQYF,.,.,TRBV5-6,TRBJ2-7
TGTGCCAGCAGCCAGGGGACTAGCTCCAACAATGAGCAGTTCTTC,CASSQGTSSNNEQFF,TRBD2,.,TRBV7-6,TRBJ2-1
TGTGCCAGCCCCCCGGTTATAGGAGGGAAGTACAATGAGCAGTTCTTC,CASPPVIGGKYNEQFF,.,.,TRBV28,TRBJ2-1
TGTGCCAGCAGCTTAGCCCATGGGATGGGGATCTCCTACAATGAGCAGTTCTTC,CASSLAHGMGISYNEQFF,.,.,TRBV11-2,TRBJ2-1
TGTGCCAGCAGCTCCCTGGACAGGATGAATTCACCCCTCCACTTT,CASSSLDRMNSPLHF,TRBD1,.,TRBV7-9,TRBJ1-6
TGTGCCAGCAAGGAGACTTTCGGACAGGGGGCTACTGTTTCACCCCTCCACTTT,CASKETFGQGATVSPLHF,TRBD1,.,TRBV2,TRBJ1-6
TGTGCCAGCAGGCGGACTAGCGAGGGTGAGCAGTTCTTC,CASRRTSEGEQFF,TRBD2,.,TRBV11-2,TRBJ2-1
TGTGCCAGCCGTGATCCGCCAGGGGTTAATTCACCCCTCCACTTT,CASRDPPGVNSPLHF,.,.,TRBV6-1,TRBJ1-6
TGTGCCAGCAGCCTAGCGGGGGGTCACAATGAGCAGTTCTTC,CASSLAGGHNEQFF,TRBD2,.,TRBV11-2,TRBJ2-1
TGTGCCATCACTGGGCTTTTGGATTCACCCCTCCACTTT,CAITGLLDSPLHF,.,few,TRBV10-3,TRBJ1-6
TGTGCCAGCTCACGCCTTGGTGGAGATTTAGACAATGAGCAGTTCTTC,CASSRLGGDLDNEQFF,.,.,TRBV18,TRBJ2-1
TGTGCCAGCAGTGTAGAGACTAGCGGGACTCAGTACTTC,CASSVETSGTQYF,TRBD2,.,TRBV6-1,TRBJ2-7
TGTGCCAGCAGCCTCCCCCCCCTAGCGGGAGTCGTCGGTGAGCAGTACTTC,CASSLPPLAGVVGEQYF,TRBD2,.,TRBV7-9,TRBJ2-7
TGTGCCAGCATTCGAGCGGGAGGGCCGGGTGAGCAGTTCTTC,CASIRAGGPGEQFF,TRBD2,.,TRBV6-1,TRBJ2-1
TGTGCCAGCAGTTGGACCTACGAGCAGTACTTC,CASSWTYEQYF,.,.,TRBV28,TRBJ2-7
TGTGCCAGCAGTCCCACTTCCTACGAGCAGTACTTC,CASSPTSYEQYF,.,.,TRBV6-6,TRBJ2-7
TGTGCCAGCAGCTTAACCACGGGCTCTGGAAACACCATATATTTT,CASSLTTGSGNTIYF,.,.,TRBV7-2,TRBJ1-3
TGTGCCAGCAGGGGGACAGGGGGGAATCAGCCCCAGCATTTT,CASRGTGGNQPQHF,TRBD1,.,TRBV11-2,TRBJ1-5
TGTGCCAGCAGCTTAGGGGGCAGGGGATTAGAGACCCAGTACTTC,CASSLGGRGLETQYF,.,.,TRBV7-9,TRBJ2-5
TGTGCCAGCAGCATCCCCGGGACAGGGGTTAGGAATGAGCAGTTCTTC,CASSIPGTGVRNEQFF,TRBD1,.,TRBV5-6,TRBJ2-1
TGCGCCAGCAGCTTGGGACTGCCGTCGTACAATGAGCAGTTCTTC,CASSLGLPSYNEQFF,.,.,TRBV5-1,TRBJ2-1
TGTGCCAGCAGTGGACGGAGTCACCAGATTAACACCGGGGAGCTGTTTTTT,CASSGRSHQINTGELFF,.,once,TRBV6-1,TRBJ2-2
TGTGCCAGCAGTCCAGGATGGGGGGATGAAAAACTGTTTTTT,CASSPGWGDEKLFF,.,.,TRBV7-6,TRBJ1-4
TGTGCCAGCAGGACAGAGACCTCTGGGGCCAACGTCCTGACTTTC,CASRTETSGANVLTF,.,.,TRBV6-6,TRBJ2-6
TGTGCCAGCAGTCAGACAGGGGGGTCGAGCAATCAGCCCCAGCATTTT,CASSQTGGSSNQPQHF,TRBD1,.,TRBV27,TRBJ1-5
TGCGCCAGCAGCTCGAACCGGGACAGGGCTTACTACGAGCAGTACTTC,CASSSNRDRAYYEQYF,TRBD1,.,TRBV4-1,TRBJ2-7
TGTGCCAGCAGCTCCGGGAACACTGAAGCTTTCTTT,CASSSGNTEAFF,.,.,TRBV11-3,TRBJ1-1